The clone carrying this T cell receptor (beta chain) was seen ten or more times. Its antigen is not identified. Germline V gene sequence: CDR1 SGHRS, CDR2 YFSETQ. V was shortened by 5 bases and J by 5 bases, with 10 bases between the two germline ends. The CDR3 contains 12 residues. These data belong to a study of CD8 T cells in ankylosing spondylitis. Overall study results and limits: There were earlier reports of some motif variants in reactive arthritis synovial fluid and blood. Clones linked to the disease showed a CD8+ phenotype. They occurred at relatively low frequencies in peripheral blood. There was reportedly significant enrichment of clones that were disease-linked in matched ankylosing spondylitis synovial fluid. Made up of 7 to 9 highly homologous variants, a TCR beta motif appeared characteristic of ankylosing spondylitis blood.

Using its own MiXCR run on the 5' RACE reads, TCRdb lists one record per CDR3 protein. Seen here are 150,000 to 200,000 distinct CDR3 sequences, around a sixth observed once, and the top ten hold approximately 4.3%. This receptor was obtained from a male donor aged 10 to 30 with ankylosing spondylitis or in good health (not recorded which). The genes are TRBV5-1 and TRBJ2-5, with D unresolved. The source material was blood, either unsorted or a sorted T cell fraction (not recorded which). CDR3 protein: CASSWAGETQYF. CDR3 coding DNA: TGCGCCAGCAGTTGGGCCGGGGAGACCCAGTACTTC.